Ten or more counts support the clone carrying this T cell receptor (beta chain). This specimen comes from a study of Graves' ophthalmopathy and Graves' hyperthyroidism. From RNA, the CDR3 regions of TCR beta chains were amplified and sequenced. Second-round multiplex PCR came after first-round RT-PCR with HTBI primers. TCRdb re-called the multiplex PCR reads with MiXCR, one entry per CDR3 protein. The table includes nearly 400,000 distinct CDR3 sequences, about a sixth detected once. What was sequenced was peripheral blood. This sequence was found in a woman aged 18-30 years with Graves' ophthalmopathy.

CDR3 in DNA: TGCGCCAGCAGCCAAGAATATTCGGATACTGAAGCTTTCTTT. Its protein product is CASSQEYSDTEAFF. This chain joins TRBV4-3 and TRBJ1-1; D call uncertain. This CDR3 is 14 amino acids long. V shed 0 bases and J shed 5 bases, with 10 bases lying between them. In germline, CDR1 is LGHNA, CDR2 YSLEER.